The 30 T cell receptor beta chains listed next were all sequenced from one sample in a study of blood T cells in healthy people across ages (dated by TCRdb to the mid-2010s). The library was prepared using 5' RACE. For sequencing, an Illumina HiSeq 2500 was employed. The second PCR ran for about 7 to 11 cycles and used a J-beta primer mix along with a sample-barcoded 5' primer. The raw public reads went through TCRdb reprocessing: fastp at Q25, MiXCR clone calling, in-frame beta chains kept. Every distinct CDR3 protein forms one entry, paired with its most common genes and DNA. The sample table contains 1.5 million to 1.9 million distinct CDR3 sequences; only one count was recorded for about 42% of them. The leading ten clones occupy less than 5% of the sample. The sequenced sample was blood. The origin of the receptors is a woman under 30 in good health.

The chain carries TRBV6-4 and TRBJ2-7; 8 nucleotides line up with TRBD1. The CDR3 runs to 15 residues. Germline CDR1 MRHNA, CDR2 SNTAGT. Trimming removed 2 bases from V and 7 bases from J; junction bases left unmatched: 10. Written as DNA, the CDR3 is TGTGCCAGCAGTGACGGAGCAGGGGGCCACAATGAGCAGTACTTC. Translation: CASSDGAGGHNEQYF.

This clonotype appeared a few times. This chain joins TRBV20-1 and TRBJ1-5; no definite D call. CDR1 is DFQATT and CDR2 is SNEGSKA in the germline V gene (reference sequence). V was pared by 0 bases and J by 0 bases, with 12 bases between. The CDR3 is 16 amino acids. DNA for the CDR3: TGCAGTGCTAGAGAGGAGGCATCGGTTAGCAATCAGCCCCAGCATTTT. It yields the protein CSAREEASVSNQPQHF.

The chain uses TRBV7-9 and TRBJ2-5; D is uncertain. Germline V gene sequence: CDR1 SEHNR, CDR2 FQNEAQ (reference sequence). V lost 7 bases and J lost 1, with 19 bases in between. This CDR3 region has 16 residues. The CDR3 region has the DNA TGTGCCAGCATTAACTTGGTGGCGCGTATCCAAGAGACCCAGTACTTC. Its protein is CASINLVARIQETQYF. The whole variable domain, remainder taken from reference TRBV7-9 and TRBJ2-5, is DTGVSQNPRHKITKRGQNVTFRCDPISEHNRLYWYRQTLGQGPEFLTYFQNEAQLEKSRLLSDRFSAERPKGSFSTLEIQRTEQGDSAMYLCASINLVARIQETQYFGPGTRLLVL.

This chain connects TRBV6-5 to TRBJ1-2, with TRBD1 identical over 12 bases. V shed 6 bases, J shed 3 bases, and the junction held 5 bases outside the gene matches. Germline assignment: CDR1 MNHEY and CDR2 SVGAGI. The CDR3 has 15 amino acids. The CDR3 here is CASRSGQGADYGYTF. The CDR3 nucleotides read TGTGCCAGCAGGTCGGGACAGGGGGCGGACTATGGCTACACCTTC.

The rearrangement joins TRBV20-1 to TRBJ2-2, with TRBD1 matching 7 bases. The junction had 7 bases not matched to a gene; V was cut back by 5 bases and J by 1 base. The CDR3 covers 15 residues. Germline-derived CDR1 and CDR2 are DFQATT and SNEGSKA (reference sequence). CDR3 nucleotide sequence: TGCAGTGCTGGACGACAGGGAAGGAACACCGGGGAGCTGTTTTTT. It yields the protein CSAGRQGRNTGELFF.

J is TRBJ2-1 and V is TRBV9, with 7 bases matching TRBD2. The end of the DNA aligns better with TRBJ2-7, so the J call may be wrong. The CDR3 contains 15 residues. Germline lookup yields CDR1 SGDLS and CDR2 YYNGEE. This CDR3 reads CASSVVGGWYNEQYF. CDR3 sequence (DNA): TGTGCCAGCAGCGTAGTCGGGGGGTGGTACAATGAGCAGTACTTC.

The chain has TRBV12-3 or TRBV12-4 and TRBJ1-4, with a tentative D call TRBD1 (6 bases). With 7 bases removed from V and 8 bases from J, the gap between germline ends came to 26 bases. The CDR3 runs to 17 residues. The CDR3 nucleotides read TGTGCCAGCACTACCTCGAGGGGGGGACGGGGAGCGGAAAAACTGTTTTTT. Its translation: CASTTSRGGRGAEKLFF.

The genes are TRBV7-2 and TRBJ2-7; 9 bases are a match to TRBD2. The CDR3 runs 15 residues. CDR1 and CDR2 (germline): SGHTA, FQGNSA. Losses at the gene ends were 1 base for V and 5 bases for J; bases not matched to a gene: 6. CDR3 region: CASSLGGRALNEQYF. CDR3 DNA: TGTGCCAGCAGCTTAGGCGGGAGGGCCTTAAACGAGCAGTACTTC. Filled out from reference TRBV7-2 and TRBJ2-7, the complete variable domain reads GAGVSQSPSNKVTEKGKDVELRCDPISGHTALYWYRQSLGQGLEFLIYFQGNSAPDKSGLPSDRFSAERTGGSVSTLTIQRTQQEDSAVYLCASSLGGRALNEQYFGPGTRLTVT.

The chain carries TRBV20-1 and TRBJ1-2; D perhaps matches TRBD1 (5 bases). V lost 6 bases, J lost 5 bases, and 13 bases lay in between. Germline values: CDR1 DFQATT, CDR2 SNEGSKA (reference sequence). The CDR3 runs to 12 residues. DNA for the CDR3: TGCAGTGCGCAGGGTTATCGGTATGGCTACACCTTC. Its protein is CSAQGYRYGYTF.

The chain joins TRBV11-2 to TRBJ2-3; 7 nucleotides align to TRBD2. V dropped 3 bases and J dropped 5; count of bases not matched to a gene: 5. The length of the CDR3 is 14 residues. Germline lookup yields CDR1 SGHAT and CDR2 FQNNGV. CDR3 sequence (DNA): TGTGCCAGCAGCTTTACAGCGGGGATAGATACGCAGTATTTT. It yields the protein CASSFTAGIDTQYF.

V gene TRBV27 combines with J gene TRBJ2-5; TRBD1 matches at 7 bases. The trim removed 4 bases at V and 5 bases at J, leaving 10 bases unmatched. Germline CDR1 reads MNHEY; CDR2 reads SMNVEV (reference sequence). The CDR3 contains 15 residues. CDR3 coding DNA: TGTGCCAGCAGTTCACCGGGACAGTCAACGGAGACCCAGTACTTC. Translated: CASSSPGQSTETQYF.

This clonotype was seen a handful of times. CDR3 region: CASSHVAGGPDTQYF. The CDR3 nucleotides are TGCGCCAGCAGCCATGTAGCGGGGGGGCCAGATACGCAGTATTTT. This sequence joins TRBV4-3 and TRBJ2-3; 11 bases fit TRBD2. CDR3 length equals 15 residues. With 3 bases clipped from V and 4 bases from J, the junction kept 3 bases outside the gene matches. Looked up from germline, CDR1 is LGHNA and CDR2 is YSLEER.

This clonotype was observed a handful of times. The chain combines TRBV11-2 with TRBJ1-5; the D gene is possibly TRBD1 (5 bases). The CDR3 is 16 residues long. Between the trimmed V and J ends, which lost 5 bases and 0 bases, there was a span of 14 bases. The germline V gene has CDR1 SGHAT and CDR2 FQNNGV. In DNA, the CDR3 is TGTGCCAGCAGCGAGGGGCACATCAATAGCAATCAGCCCCAGCATTTT. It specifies CASSEGHINSNQPQHF.

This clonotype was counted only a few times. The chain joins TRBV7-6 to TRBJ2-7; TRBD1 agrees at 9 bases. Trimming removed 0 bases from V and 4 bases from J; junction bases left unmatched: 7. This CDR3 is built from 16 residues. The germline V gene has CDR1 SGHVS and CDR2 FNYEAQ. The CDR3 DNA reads TGTGCCAGCAGCTTAGCAGGTACAGGGGGCCTGTACGAGCAGTACTTC. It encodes CASSLAGTGGLYEQYF.

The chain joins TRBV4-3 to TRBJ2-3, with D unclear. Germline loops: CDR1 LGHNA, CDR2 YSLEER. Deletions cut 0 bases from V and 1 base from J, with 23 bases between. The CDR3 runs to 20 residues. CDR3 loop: CASSQDWGIPGSHRTDTQYF. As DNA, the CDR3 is TGCGCCAGCAGCCAAGATTGGGGAATACCCGGGTCGCACCGCACAGATACGCAGTATTTT.

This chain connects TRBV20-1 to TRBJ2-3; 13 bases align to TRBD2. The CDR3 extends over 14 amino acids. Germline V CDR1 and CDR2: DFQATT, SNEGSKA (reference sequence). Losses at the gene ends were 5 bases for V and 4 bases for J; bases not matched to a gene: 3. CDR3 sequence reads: CSAWTSGSPDTQYF. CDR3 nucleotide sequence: TGCAGTGCTTGGACTAGCGGGAGCCCAGATACGCAGTATTTT.

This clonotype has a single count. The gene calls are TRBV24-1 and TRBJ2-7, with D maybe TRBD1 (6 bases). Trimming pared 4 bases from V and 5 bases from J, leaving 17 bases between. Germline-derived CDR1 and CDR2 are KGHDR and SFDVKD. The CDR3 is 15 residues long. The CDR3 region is CATSDFVGTIHEQYF. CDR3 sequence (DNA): TGTGCCACCAGTGACTTCGTGGGGACAATCCACGAGCAGTACTTC.

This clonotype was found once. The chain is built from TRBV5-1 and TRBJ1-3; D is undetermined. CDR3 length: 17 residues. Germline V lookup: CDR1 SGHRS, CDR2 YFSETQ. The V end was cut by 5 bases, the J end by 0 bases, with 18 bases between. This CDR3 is CASRSEQGPGSGNTIYF. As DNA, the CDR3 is TGCGCCAGCAGATCCGAGCAAGGGCCCGGCTCTGGAAACACCATATATTTT.

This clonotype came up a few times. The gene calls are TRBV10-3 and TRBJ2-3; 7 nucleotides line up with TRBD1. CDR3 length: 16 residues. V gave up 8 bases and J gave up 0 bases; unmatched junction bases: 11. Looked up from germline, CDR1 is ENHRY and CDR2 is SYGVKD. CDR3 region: CAIGGWTGTSTDTQYF. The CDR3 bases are TGTGCCATCGGTGGATGGACAGGAACGAGCACAGATACGCAGTATTTT.

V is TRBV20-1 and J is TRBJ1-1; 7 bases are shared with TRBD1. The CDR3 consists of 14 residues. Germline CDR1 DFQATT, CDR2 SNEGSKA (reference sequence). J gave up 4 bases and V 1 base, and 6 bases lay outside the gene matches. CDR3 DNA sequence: TGCAGTGCTAGAGTATCCGCAGGGGGCACTGAAGCTTTCTTT. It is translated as CSARVSAGGTEAFF.

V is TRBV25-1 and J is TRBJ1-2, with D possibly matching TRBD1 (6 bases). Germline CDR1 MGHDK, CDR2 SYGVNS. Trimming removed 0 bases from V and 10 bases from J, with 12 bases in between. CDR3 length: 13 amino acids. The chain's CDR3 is CASSEYTQGAYTF. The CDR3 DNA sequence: TGTGCCAGCAGTGAATATACACAGGGAGCCTACACCTTC.

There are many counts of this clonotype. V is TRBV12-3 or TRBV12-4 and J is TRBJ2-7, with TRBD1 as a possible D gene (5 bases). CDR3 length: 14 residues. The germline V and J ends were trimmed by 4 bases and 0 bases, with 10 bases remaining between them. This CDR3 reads CASSWQGLSYEQYF. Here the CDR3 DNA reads TGTGCCAGCAGTTGGCAGGGTCTCTCCTACGAGCAGTACTTC.

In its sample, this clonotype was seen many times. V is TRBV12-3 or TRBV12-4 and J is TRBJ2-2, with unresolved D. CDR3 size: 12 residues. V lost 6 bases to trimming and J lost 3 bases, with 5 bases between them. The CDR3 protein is CASSSYTGELFF. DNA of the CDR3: TGTGCCAGCAGCTCGTACACCGGGGAGCTGTTTTTT.

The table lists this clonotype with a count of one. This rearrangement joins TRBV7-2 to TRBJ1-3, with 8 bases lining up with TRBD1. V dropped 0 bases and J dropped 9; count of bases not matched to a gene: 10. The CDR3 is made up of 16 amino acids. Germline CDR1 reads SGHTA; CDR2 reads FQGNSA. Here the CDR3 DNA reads TGTGCCAGCAGCTTAGCGGCAGGGGGCATTGGAGGCACCATATATTTT. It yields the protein CASSLAAGGIGGTIYF.

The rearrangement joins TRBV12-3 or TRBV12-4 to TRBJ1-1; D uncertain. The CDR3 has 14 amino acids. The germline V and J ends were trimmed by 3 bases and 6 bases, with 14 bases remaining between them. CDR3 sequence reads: CASSFGSHGAEAFF. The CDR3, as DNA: TGTGCCAGCAGTTTTGGGTCTCACGGGGCTGAAGCTTTCTTT.

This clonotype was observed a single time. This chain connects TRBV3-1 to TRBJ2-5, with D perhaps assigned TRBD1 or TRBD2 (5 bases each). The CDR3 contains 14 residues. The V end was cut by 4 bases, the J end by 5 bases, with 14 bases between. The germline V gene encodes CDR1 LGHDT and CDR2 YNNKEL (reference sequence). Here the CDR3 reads CASSPLRGRETQYF. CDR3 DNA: TGTGCCAGCAGCCCCCTTAGGGGACGGGAGACCCAGTACTTC.

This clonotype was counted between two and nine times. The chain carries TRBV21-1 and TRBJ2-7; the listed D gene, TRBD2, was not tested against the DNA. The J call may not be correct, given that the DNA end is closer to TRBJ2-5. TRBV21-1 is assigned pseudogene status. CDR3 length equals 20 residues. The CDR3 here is CASSQHWTSFPTRVKETQYF. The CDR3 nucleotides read TGTGCCAGCAGCCAACACTGGACTAGCTTCCCGACCCGTGTAAAAGAGACCCAGTACTTC.

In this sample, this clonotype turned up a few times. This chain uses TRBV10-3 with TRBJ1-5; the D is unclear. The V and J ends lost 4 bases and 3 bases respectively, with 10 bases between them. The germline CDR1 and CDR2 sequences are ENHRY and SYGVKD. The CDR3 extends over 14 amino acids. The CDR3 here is CAISGLGNNQPQHF. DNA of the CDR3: TGTGCCATCAGTGGGTTGGGGAACAATCAGCCCCAGCATTTT.

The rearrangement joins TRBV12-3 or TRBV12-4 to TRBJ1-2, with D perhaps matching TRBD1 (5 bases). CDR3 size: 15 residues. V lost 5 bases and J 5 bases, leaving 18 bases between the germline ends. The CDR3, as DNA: TGTGCCAGCAGTCCCAGAGGGGTCCCTAGGTATGGCTACACCTTC. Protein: CASSPRGVPRYGYTF.

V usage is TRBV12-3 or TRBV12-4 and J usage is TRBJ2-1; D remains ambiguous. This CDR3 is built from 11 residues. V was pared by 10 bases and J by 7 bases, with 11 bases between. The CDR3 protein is CATGSANEQFF. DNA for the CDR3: TGTGCCACAGGCTCGGCGAATGAGCAGTTCTTC.